One sample yielded the 26 T cell receptor beta chains listed below, sequenced in a study of CD8+ T cells in alopecia areata. Investigators isolated RNA and reverse transcribed it into cDNA to act as the sequencing template. Produced via immunoSEQ multiplex PCR; TCRdb's table is partial and in-frame only. The data contain some 95,000 clones, around 44% of them singletons. Treatment denoted: oral pan-JAK inhibitor, 5-10 mg twice daily. The material was CD8+ T cells sorted from blood, obtained at week 24, from a patient treated with tofacitinib. All receptors come from a human donor with alopecia areata.

This clone appeared a few times. The chain carries TRBV7-9 and TRBJ1-5, with 7 bases that match TRBD1. The CDR3 totals 15 residues. V lost 2 bases and J lost 5; bases outside the gene matches: 6. Looked up from germline, CDR1 is SEHNR and CDR2 is FQNEAQ (reference sequence). This chain's CDR3 is CASSLYRGYDQPQHF. CDR3 coding DNA: TGTGCCAGCAGCTTATACAGGGGTTATGATCAGCCCCAGCATTTT.

This clone was seen once. The gene calls are TRBV27 and TRBJ2-5; D is ambiguous. V lost 0 bases to trimming and J lost 7 bases, with 12 bases between them. The V gene's germline CDR1 is MNHEY and CDR2 SMNVEV (reference sequence). CDR3 length: 14 residues. CDR3 region: CASSLSRPPGTQYF. The CDR3 nucleotides are TGTGCCAGCAGTTTATCGAGGCCCCCGGGGACCCAGTACTTC.

The chain carries TRBV9 and TRBJ1-2; 8 nucleotides line up with TRBD1. This CDR3 comprises 15 residues. The V gene's germline CDR1 is SGDLS and CDR2 YYNGEE. Trimming took 4 bases from V and 3 from J; bases not matched to a gene: 8. The CDR3 is CASSPEDRAYYGYTF. The CDR3 DNA follows: TGTGCCAGCAGCCCCGAGGACAGGGCGTACTATGGCTACACCTTC.

The gene calls are TRBV6-5 and TRBJ2-3; D ambiguous. CDR3 length: 12 residues. Germline V lookup: CDR1 MNHEY, CDR2 SVGAGI. Between the trimmed V and J ends, which lost 8 bases and 1 base, there was a span of 7 bases. The DNA for the CDR3 is TGTGCCAGCGGCCCACGCACAGATACGCAGTATTTT. Protein: CASGPRTDTQYF.

Ten or more counts support this clone. This chain uses TRBV6-4 with TRBJ2-1; TRBD2 matches 13 bases. The germline CDR1 and CDR2 sequences are MRHNA and SNTAGT. The CDR3 length is 14 residues. Trimming at V came to 4 bases and at J to 8 bases, leaving 2 bases not matched to a gene. The CDR3 DNA reads TGTGCCAGCAGTGGACTAGCGGGAGGTGATGAGCAGTTCTTC. It yields the protein CASSGLAGGDEQFF.

The chain recombines TRBV30 with TRBJ2-4; D unclear. Germline V gene sequence: CDR1 GTSNPN, CDR2 SVGIG (reference sequence). This CDR3 region has 12 residues. Trimming shortened V by 1 base and J by 5 bases, and 6 bases separated the two germline ends. CDR3 nucleotide sequence: TGTGCCTGGAGTGGGGCAGAAAACATTCAGTACTTC. Protein: CAWSGAENIQYF.

The chain couples TRBV4-1 to TRBJ2-1; 7 bases agree with TRBD2. Per the germline V gene, CDR1 is MGHRA and CDR2 is YSYEKL. The CDR3 runs to 14 residues. V was clipped by 1 base and J by 5 bases; unmatched bases: 2. CDR3: CASSQVLADNEQFF. The DNA for the CDR3 is TGCGCCAGCAGCCAAGTTCTAGCGGACAATGAGCAGTTCTTC.

The gene calls are TRBV4-1 and TRBJ1-2; D is undetermined. V was shortened by 0 bases and J by 0 bases, with 8 bases between the two germline ends. CDR1 and CDR2 from the germline V gene are MGHRA and YSYEKL. The CDR3 consists of 15 residues. This CDR3 is CASSQDRPTNYGYTF. The CDR3 nucleotides are TGCGCCAGCAGCCAAGATCGGCCGACTAACTATGGCTACACCTTC.

The rearrangement links TRBV9 to TRBJ1-5, with a possible D match to TRBD1 (6 bases). Deletions cut 3 bases from V and 2 bases from J, with 12 bases between. CDR1 and CDR2 from the germline V gene are SGDLS and YYNGEE. The CDR3 spans 15 residues. CDR3 sequence reads: CASSETGQGNQPQHF. DNA of the CDR3: TGTGCCAGCAGCGAGACAGGTCAGGGCAATCAGCCCCAGCATTTT.

J is TRBJ2-5 and V is TRBV5-6, with D hard to call. Germline V gene data show CDR1 as SGHDT and CDR2 as YYEEEE. The CDR3 runs to 15 residues. The V end was cut by 2 bases, the J end by 5 bases, with 16 bases between. CDR3 coding DNA: TGTGCCAGCAGCTTAAGGGCTCCCGGGCGGGAGACCCAGTACTTC. This sequence encodes CASSLRAPGRETQYF.

In this sample, this clone turned up a few times. This chain uses TRBV4-2 with TRBJ1-5; 9 nucleotides line up with TRBD1. With 5 bases clipped from V and 5 bases from J, the junction kept 7 bases outside the gene matches. Germline V gene data show CDR1 as LGHNA and CDR2 as YNFKEQ. This CDR3 has 15 amino acids. The CDR3 nucleotides read TGTGCCAGCAGCGCGGACAGGGGTTCTTATCAGCCCCAGCATTTT. As protein: CASSADRGSYQPQHF.

The chain carries TRBV4-1 and TRBJ2-5, with D possibly being TRBD1 (6 bases). The V end lost 4 bases, the J end lost 5 bases, and 17 bases lay between the germline ends. The CDR3 contains 15 residues. The germline V gene encodes CDR1 MGHRA and CDR2 YSYEKL. CDR3 in DNA: TGCGCCAGCAGCCCTCTAAACAGGGAGAGGGAGACCCAGTACTTC. It encodes CASSPLNRERETQYF.

A word on this clone: The junction does not match germline at one end; this may be a read error. The chain carries TRBV6-1 and TRBJ2-7; D gene unclear. This CDR3 is 9 amino acids long. From germline, CDR1 is MNHNS and CDR2 SASEGT. CDR3 region: CASSVPQWF. CDR3 coding DNA: TGTGCCAGCAGTGTACCTCAATGGTTC.

This chain links TRBV29-1 with TRBJ2-3, with 10 bases identical to TRBD2. V lost 4 bases and J lost 6; bases outside the gene matches: 7. The V gene's germline CDR1 is SQVTM and CDR2 ANQGSEA. The CDR3 has 14 amino acids. CDR3 DNA: TGCAGCGTTGGTGGGCTAGCGGGAGTGGATACGCAGTATTTT. It codes for CSVGGLAGVDTQYF.

Only a few counts were recorded for this clone. This chain uses TRBV14 with TRBJ2-1, with D uncertain. The CDR3 spans 15 residues. With 0 bases removed from V and 4 bases from J, the gap between germline ends came to 10 bases. Per the germline V gene, CDR1 is SGHDN and CDR2 is FVKESK. CDR3 sequence: CASSQDPSLYNEQFF. For the CDR3, the DNA is TGTGCCAGCAGCCAAGATCCCTCCCTATACAATGAGCAGTTCTTC.

This clone was observed a handful of times. The chain has TRBV29-1 and TRBJ2-5, with a weak D call TRBD2 (6 bases). The V gene lost 0 bases and the J gene lost 4 bases, with 9 bases spanning the gap. The CDR3 loop spans 13 amino acids. The germline V gene encodes CDR1 SQVTM and CDR2 ANQGSEA. This CDR3 reads CSVEEGRGETQYF. The CDR3, as DNA: TGCAGCGTTGAAGAGGGGCGGGGAGAGACCCAGTACTTC.

The rearrangement uses TRBV6-7 and TRBJ2-6; D ambiguous. TRBV6-7 falls under the ORF class, with uncertain function. CDR3 length: 18 amino acids. Trimming took 11 bases from V and 5 from J, leaving 28 bases between them. CDR3 sequence reads: CAVRTPWPRASWANVLTF. In DNA, the CDR3 is TGTGCCGTAAGAACCCCCTGGCCACGTGCTAGTTGGGCCAACGTCCTGACTTTC.

J is TRBJ1-1 and V is TRBV27; D might be TRBD1 (5 bases). The V gene's germline CDR1 is MNHEY and CDR2 SMNVEV (reference sequence). Deletions cut 3 bases from V and 1 base from J, with 15 bases between. The CDR3 loop spans 16 amino acids. The CDR3 sequence is CASSFRGAGTNTEAFF. CDR3 DNA: TGTGCCAGCAGTTTCCGCGGGGCGGGGACGAACACTGAAGCTTTCTTT.

V and J are TRBV29-1 and TRBJ2-2, with D perhaps TRBD2 (5 bases). The CDR3 covers 14 residues. Germline values: CDR1 SQVTM, CDR2 ANQGSEA. Trimming removed 5 bases at V and 5 bases at J, with 15 bases between. The CDR3 DNA follows: TGCAGCGTTCCCCAAGCGGTGGGGACCGGGGAGCTGTTTTTT. Protein sequence: CSVPQAVGTGELFF.

This clone was counted only a few times. The CDR3 loop is CASSQGNREETQYF. In DNA form, the CDR3 reads TGCGCCAGCAGCCAAGGCAACAGGGAGGAGACCCAGTACTTC. The V gene is TRBV4-1, the J gene TRBJ2-5; tentatively, D is TRBD1 (6 bases). V was clipped by 1 base and J by 5 bases, with 11 bases between them. The CDR3 runs to 14 residues. Germline V gene sequence: CDR1 MGHRA, CDR2 YSYEKL.

The chain is built from TRBV7-9 and TRBJ1-5, with D possibly TRBD1 on 5 matching bases. V dropped 4 bases and J dropped 2 bases, with 12 bases sitting between them. Germline assignment: CDR1 SEHNR and CDR2 FQNEAQ (reference sequence). The CDR3 runs 15 residues. CDR3 residues: CASSSARGGNQPQHF. The CDR3 region has the DNA TGTGCCAGCAGCTCCGCGAGGGGAGGCAATCAGCCCCAGCATTTT.

This chain uses TRBV27 with TRBJ1-1, with D possibly TRBD1 on 5 matching bases. The germline V gene encodes CDR1 MNHEY and CDR2 SMNVEV (reference sequence). CDR3 length: 13 amino acids. V was cut by 8 bases and J by 6 bases, with 16 bases left in between. CDR3 sequence: CASAQRGSAEAFF. The CDR3 bases are TGTGCCAGCGCCCAGCGGGGCAGCGCTGAAGCTTTCTTT.

The genes are TRBV7-9 and TRBJ1-2, with D perhaps matching TRBD1 (5 bases). The CDR3 runs to 13 residues. V dropped 4 bases and J dropped 9 bases, with 15 bases sitting between them. CDR1 SEHNR and CDR2 FQNEAQ come from the germline V gene (reference sequence). The CDR3 coding sequence is TGTGCCAGCAGCTCTCAGGGAGTTTGGAGCTACACCTTC. Amino acid sequence: CASSSQGVWSYTF.

The sample holds a few counts of this clone. The CDR3 nucleotides read TGTGCCAGCAGTTTTTCGGGGTACCAAGAGACCCAGTACTTC. Its translation: CASSFSGYQETQYF. The gene calls are TRBV28 and TRBJ2-5; D might be TRBD2 (5 bases). Trimming took off 3 bases at V and 0 bases at J, with 8 bases between the two ends. The CDR3 totals 14 residues. Germline CDR1 reads MDHEN; CDR2 reads SYDVKM.

The V gene is TRBV25-1, the J gene TRBJ1-4; D remains ambiguous. The CDR3 loop spans 14 amino acids. Germline CDR1 and CDR2: MGHDK and SYGVNS. Between the trimmed V and J ends, which lost 6 bases and 0 bases, there was a span of 8 bases. The CDR3 protein is CASSTSATNEKLFF. Here the CDR3 DNA reads TGTGCCAGCAGCACCAGCGCAACTAATGAAAAACTGTTTTTT.

The rearrangement links TRBV29-1 to TRBJ1-2, with 7 bases matching TRBD1. The CDR3 spans 12 residues. Germline V gene data show CDR1 as SQVTM and CDR2 as ANQGSEA. Trimming cost V 4 bases and J 8 bases; bases outside gene matches: 7. CDR3 amino acids: CSVGDRVEGYTF. CDR3 sequence (DNA): TGCAGCGTTGGAGACAGGGTGGAGGGCTACACCTTC.